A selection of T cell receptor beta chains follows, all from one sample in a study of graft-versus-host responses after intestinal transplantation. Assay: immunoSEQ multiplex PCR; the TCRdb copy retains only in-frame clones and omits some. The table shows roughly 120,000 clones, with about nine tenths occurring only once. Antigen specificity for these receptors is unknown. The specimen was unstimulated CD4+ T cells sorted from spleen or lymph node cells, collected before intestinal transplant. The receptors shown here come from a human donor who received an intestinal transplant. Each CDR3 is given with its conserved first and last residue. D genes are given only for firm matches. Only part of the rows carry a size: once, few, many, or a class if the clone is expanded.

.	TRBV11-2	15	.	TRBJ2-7	TGTGCCAGCAGCTTAGTCATACAGGGAGGGTACGAGCAGTACTTC	CASSLVIQGGYEQYF
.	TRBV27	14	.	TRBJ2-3	TGTGCCAGCAGTTTTAGGGGTGGCACAGATACGCAGTATTTT	CASSFRGGTDTQYF
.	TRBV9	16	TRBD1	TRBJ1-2	TGTGCCAGCAGCGTTACCGGGACAGGGACTAACTATGGCTACACCTTC	CASSVTGTGTNYGYTF
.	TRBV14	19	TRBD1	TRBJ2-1	TGTGCCAGCAGCCAAAACCATAAGATCGGGACAGGATATTACAATGAGCAGTTCTTC	CASSQNHKIGTGYYNEQFF
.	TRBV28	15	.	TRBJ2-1	TGTGCCAGCAGTGGGAAGCGGAGCTCCTACAATGAGCAGTTCTTC	CASSGKRSSYNEQFF
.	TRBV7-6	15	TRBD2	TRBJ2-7	TGTGCCAGCAGCTTATCGGCGGGAGGGCCTTGGGAGCAGTACTTC	CASSLSAGGPWEQYF
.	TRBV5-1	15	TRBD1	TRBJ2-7	TGCGCCAGCAGCTTGGGGACAGGGGGGTCGAACGAGCAGTACTTC	CASSLGTGGSNEQYF
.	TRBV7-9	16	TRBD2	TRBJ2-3	TGTGCCAGCAGCTCAAGGACTAGCGGGAACTTCGATACGCAGTATTTT	CASSSRTSGNFDTQYF
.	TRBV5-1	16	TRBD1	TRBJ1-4	TGCGCCAGCAGCCTTCAGGGGGCAAAGGCTAATGAAAAACTGTTTTTT	CASSLQGAKANEKLFF
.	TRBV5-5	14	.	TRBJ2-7	TGTGCCAGCAGCTTTCAGGGTTTCTACTACGAGCAGTACTTC	CASSFQGFYYEQYF
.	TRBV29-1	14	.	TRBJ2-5	TGCAGCGCTGGTTTACGGCGGGGCGTGGAGACCCAGTACTTC	CSAGLRRGVETQYF
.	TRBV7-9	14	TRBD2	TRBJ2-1	TGTGCCACTAGGACTAGCGGGACCTACAATGAGCAGTTCTTC	CATRTSGTYNEQFF
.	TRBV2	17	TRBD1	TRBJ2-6	TGTGCCAGCACCAGGGGGGACAGGCCGGGTGGGGCCAACGTCCTGACTTTC	CASTRGDRPGGANVLTF
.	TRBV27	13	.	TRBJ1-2	TGTGCCAGCAGTTTGAGGATGGACTATGGCTACACCTTC	CASSLRMDYGYTF
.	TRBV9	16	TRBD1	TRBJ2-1	TGTGCCAGCAGCGTAGCTACCGGGACAGGGTACAATGAGCAGTTCTTC	CASSVATGTGYNEQFF
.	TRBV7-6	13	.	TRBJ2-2	TGTGCCAGCGGGACACAAGACACCGGGGAGCTGTTTTTT	CASGTQDTGELFF
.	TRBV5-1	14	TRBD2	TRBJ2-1	TGCGCCAGCAGCCTAGGAGCGGGGGGTAATGAGCAGTTCTTC	CASSLGAGGNEQFF
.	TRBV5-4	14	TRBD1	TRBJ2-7	TGTGCCAGCAGCCGCGGGACAGGGGCTCCAAGGAAGTACTTC	CASSRGTGAPRKYF
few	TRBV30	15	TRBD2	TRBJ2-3	TGTGCCTGGAGTCCCGGGGGGACTCACACAGATACGCAGTATTTT	CAWSPGGTHTDTQYF
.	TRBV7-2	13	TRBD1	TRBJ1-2	TGTGCCAGCAGCCTGGACAGGGGGTATGGCTACACCTTC	CASSLDRGYGYTF
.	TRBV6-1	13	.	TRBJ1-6	TGTGCCAGCAAAGGCAGGGTTAATTCACCCCTCCACTTT	CASKGRVNSPLHF
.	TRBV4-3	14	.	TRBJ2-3	TGCGCCAGCAGCCCCAGGTCTAGCACAGATACGCAGTATTTT	CASSPRSSTDTQYF
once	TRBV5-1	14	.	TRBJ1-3	TGCGCCAGCAGCTTGGGAGCAGGAGGAAACACCATATATTTT	CASSLGAGGNTIYF
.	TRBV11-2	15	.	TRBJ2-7	TGTGCCAGCAGCTTACTTACTAAGGGGACCTACGAGCAGTACTTC	CASSLLTKGTYEQYF
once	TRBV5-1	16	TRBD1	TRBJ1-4	TGCGCCAGCAGCTGGGGACAGACGATGGTTAATGAAAAACTGTTTTTT	CASSWGQTMVNEKLFF
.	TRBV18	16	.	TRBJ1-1	TGTGCCAGCTCACCACTGGACAGCCCAATCCACACTGAAGCTTTCTTT	CASSPLDSPIHTEAFF
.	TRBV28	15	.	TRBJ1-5	TGTGCCAGCAGTTTATTCACAGGCGGCAATCAGCCCCAGCATTTT	CASSLFTGGNQPQHF
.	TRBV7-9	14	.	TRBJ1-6	TGTGCCAGCAGCTTAGAGCCAGAGGGTTCACCCCTCCACTTT	CASSLEPEGSPLHF
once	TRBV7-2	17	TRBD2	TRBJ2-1	TGTGCCAGCAGCTTATCTAGCGGGGGGTTCTCCTACAATGAGCAGTTCTTC	CASSLSSGGFSYNEQFF
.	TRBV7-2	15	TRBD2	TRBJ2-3	TGTGCCAGCAGCCCAGGCGGGGGGCGCACAGATACGCAGTATTTT	CASSPGGGRTDTQYF
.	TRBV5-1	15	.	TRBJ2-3	TGCGCCAGCAGCTTGGTTGTAGCCCCCACAGATACGCAGTATTTT	CASSLVVAPTDTQYF
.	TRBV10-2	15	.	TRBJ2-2	TGCGCCAGCAGACGGGACTCCAGCCGTTTTGGGGAGCTGTTTTTT	CASRRDSSRFGELFF
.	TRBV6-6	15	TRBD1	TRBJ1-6	TGTGCCAGCAGTTACTCCCGGGACAGGGGTTCACCCCTCCACTTT	CASSYSRDRGSPLHF
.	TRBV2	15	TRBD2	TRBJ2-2	TGTGCCAGCAGTGGGGAGGGGTCGAACACCGGGGAGCTGTTTTTT	CASSGEGSNTGELFF
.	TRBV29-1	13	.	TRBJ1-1	TGCAGCGTATACAGGGATATGAACACTGAAGCTTTCTTT	CSVYRDMNTEAFF
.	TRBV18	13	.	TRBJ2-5	TGTGCCAGCTCACCAGGGTCAGCGGAGACCCAGTACTTC	CASSPGSAETQYF
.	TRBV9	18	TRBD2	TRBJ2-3	TGTGCCAGCAGCCCCCACTTTGGGACTAGCGGGTTCACAGATACGCAGTATTTT	CASSPHFGTSGFTDTQYF
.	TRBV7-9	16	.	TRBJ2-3	TGTGCCAGCAGCTCCCGGTTGGTAGCAGGCACAGATACGCAGTATTTT	CASSSRLVAGTDTQYF
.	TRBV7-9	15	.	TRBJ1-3	TGTGCCAGCAGCCCTCACAGGGTCTCTGGAAACACCATATATTTT	CASSPHRVSGNTIYF
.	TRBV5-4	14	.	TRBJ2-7	TGTGCCAGCAGCCTAGACAGGATAAGATACGAGCAGTACTTC	CASSLDRIRYEQYF
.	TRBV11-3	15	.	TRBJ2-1	TGTGCCAGCAGCATCGGGTTTCAAACCTACAATGAGCAGTTCTTC	CASSIGFQTYNEQFF
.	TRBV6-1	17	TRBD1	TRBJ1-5	TGTGCCAGCAGTGAAGCTGGGGGACAGGGCGGCAATCAGCCCCAGCATTTT	CASSEAGGQGGNQPQHF
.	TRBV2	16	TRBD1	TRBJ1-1	TGTGCCAGCACTACTCGACAGGGGGCGACGAACACTGAAGCTTTCTTT	CASTTRQGATNTEAFF
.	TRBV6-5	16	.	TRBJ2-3	TGTGCCAGCAGTTCCCCCCGCAGGGGAGGCACAGATACGCAGTATTTT	CASSSPRRGGTDTQYF
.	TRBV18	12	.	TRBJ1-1	TGTGCCAGCCAAAACTCAGGGGATGAAGCTTTCTTT	CASQNSGDEAFF
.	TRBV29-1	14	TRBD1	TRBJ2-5	TGCAGCGTGAAAAGGGACAGGGGGGCAGAGACCCAGTACTTC	CSVKRDRGAETQYF
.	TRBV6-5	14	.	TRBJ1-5	TGTGCCAGCAGTTACTCACCTTGGGGGGAGCCCCAGCATTTT	CASSYSPWGEPQHF
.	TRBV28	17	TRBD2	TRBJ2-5	TGTGCCAGCAGTTCCCGCCTAGGGACTAGCGGACAAGAGACCCAGTACTTC	CASSSRLGTSGQETQYF
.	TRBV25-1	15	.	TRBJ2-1	TGTGCCAGCAGTGACCCGTCCCAGGTTTACAATGAGCAGTTCTTC	CASSDPSQVYNEQFF
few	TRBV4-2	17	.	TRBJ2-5	TGTGCCAGCAGCCCGGACAGCCGCTTGGCTTCAGGAGAGACCCAGTACTTC	CASSPDSRLASGETQYF
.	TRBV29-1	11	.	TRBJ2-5	TGCAGCGCCTATATCCGGGAGACCCAGTACTTC	CSAYIRETQYF
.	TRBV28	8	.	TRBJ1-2	TGTGCCAGCGGGGGGTACACCTTC	CASGGYTF
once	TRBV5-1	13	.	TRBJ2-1	TGCGCCAGCAGCGCCGAATCGGGTTTTGTCCAGTTCTTC	CASSAESGFVQFF